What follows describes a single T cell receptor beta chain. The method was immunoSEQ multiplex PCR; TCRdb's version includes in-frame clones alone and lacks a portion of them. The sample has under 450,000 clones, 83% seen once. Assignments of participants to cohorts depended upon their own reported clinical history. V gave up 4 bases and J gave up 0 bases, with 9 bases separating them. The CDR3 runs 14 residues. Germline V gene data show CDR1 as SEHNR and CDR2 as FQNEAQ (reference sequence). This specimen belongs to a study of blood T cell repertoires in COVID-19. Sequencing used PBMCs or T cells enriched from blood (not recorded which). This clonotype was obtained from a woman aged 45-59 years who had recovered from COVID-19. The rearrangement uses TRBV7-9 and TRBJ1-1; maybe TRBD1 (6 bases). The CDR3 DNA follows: TGTGCCAGCAGCTCCGGGACACTGAACACTGAAGCTTTCTTT. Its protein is CASSSGTLNTEAFF.